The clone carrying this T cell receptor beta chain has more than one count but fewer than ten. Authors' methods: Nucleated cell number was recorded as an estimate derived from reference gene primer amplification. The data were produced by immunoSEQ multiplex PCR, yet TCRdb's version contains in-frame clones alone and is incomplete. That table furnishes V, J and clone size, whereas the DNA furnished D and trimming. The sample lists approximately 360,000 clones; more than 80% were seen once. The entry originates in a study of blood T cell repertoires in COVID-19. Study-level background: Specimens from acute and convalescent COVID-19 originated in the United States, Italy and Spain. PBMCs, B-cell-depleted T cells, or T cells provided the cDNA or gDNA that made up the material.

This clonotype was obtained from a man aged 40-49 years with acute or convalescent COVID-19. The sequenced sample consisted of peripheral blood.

The CDR3 coding sequence is TGTGCCTGGAGTGGGGACAGGGGAAATGAAAAACTGTTTTTT. As protein: CAWSGDRGNEKLFF. V is TRBV30 and J is TRBJ1-4; 10 bases map to TRBD1. The length of the CDR3 is 14 residues. Germline loops: CDR1 GTSNPN, CDR2 SVGIG (reference sequence). Trimming took 1 base from V and 5 from J; bases not matched to a gene: 1.